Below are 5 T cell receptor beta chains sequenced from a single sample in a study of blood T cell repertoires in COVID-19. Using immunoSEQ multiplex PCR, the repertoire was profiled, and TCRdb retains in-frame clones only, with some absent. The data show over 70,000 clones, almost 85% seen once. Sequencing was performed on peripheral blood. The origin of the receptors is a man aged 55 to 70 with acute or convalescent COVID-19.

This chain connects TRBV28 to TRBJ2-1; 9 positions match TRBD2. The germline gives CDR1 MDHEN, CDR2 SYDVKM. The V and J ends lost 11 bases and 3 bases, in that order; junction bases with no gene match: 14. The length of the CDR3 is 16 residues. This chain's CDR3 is CAPTGGGGGGYNEQFF. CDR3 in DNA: TGTGCCCCCACAGGCGGGGGGGGCGGGGGCTACAATGAGCAGTTCTTC.

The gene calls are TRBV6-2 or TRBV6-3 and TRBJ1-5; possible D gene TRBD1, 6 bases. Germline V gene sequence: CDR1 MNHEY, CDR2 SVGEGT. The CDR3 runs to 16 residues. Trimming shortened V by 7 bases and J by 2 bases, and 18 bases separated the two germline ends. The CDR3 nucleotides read TGTGCCAGCACCCCCGGGGGGGCAGGGGGCAATCAGCCCCAGCATTTT. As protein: CASTPGGAGGNQPQHF.

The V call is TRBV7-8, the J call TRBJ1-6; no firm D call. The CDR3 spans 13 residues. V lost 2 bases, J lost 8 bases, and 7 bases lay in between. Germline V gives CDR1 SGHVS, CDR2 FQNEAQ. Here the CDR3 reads CASSLSLDSPLHF. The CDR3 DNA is TGTGCCAGCAGCTTATCACTTGATTCACCCCTCCACTTT.

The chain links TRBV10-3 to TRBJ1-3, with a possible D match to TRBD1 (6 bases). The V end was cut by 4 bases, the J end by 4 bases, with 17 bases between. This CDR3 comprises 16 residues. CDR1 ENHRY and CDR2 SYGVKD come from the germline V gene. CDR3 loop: CAISGTGPRGGNTIYF. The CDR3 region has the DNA TGTGCCATCAGTGGAACCGGGCCGAGGGGGGGAAACACCATATATTTT.

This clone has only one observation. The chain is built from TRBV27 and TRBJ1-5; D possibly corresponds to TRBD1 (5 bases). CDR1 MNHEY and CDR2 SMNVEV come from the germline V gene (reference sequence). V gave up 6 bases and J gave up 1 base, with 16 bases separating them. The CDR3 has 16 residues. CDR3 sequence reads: CASSHKYGGSNQPQHF. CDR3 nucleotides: TGTGCCAGCAGCCACAAATACGGGGGGAGCAATCAGCCCCAGCATTTT.